This T cell receptor beta chain came from a study of blood T cell repertoires in COVID-19. In the study overall: Sample material is recorded as cDNA or gDNA derived from T cells, B-cell-depleted T cells, or PBMCs.

As handled by the study authors: Amplifying reference gene primers gave estimates of nucleated cell counts. Method: immunoSEQ multiplex PCR; TCRdb's copy keeps in-frame clones and lacks some. D and trimming were read from the DNA, whereas the V and J calls and clone size are those reported in that table. Among over 200,000 clones listed, 88% were seen once. CDR3 length: 15 amino acids. Per the germline V gene, CDR1 is MNHEY and CDR2 is SVGAGI. V was shortened by 6 bases and J by 1 base, with 15 bases between the two germline ends. The sample was peripheral blood. The J gene is TRBJ2-5, the V gene TRBV6-5; maybe TRBD1 (5 bases). This TCR came from a human donor in a cohort sampled during active COVID-19. The CDR3 sequence is CASRPRQSAQETQYF. DNA of the CDR3: TGTGCCAGCAGGCCCAGACAGTCCGCCCAAGAGACCCAGTACTTC.